This T cell receptor (beta chain) came from a study of somatic mutations in cytotoxic T cells in rheumatoid arthritis. About the research overall: Prior to any treatment and right after diagnosis, patient blood (over 29 ml EDTA) was drawn. Findings and caveats of the study: Clonality of CD8+ T cells, which was compared between rheumatoid arthritis patients and age-matched healthy controls, did not differ significantly.

The study pulled out CD4+ and CD8+ cells with positive magnetic bead selection and then checked their purity by flow cytometry. The sample holds a few counts of this clone. Its antigen is unknown. Data came from immunoSEQ multiplex PCR; TCRdb stores just in-frame clones and leaves some out. The top ten clones hold less than 9.5% of a sample with roughly 13,000 clones, approximately 80% of them seen once. The receptor was derived from an adult with rheumatoid arthritis. Source material: CD8+ T cells sorted from blood.

The CDR3 reads CASSYLGNTEAFF. CDR3 coding DNA: TGTGCCAGCAGTTACTTGGGTAACACTGAAGCTTTCTTT. The chain has TRBV6-5 and TRBJ1-1; no clear D. Between the trimmed V and J ends, which lost 1 base and 2 bases, there was a span of 5 bases. This CDR3 comprises 13 residues. Germline V CDR1 and CDR2: MNHEY, SVGAGI.